This T cell receptor beta chain was recovered during a study of kidney transplant recipient with SARS-CoV-2 infection. This CDR3 is 14 amino acids long. The germline gives CDR1 SGHTA, CDR2 FQGTGA. V was pared by 5 bases and J by 2 bases, with 12 bases between. TCRdb itself ran the reads through MiXCR, one entry per CDR3 protein. The sample holds 250,000 or so distinct CDR3 sequences, around 26% seen once. The sequenced sample was a blood sample, obtained at baseline and between days 110 and 120 from a kidney transplant recipient. The rearrangement uses TRBV7-3 and TRBJ1-1; D unresolved. This clonotype was sampled from a male patient aged 25 to 39 who had COVID-19 and was a kidney transplant recipient. Some T cells may have originated in the graft donor. The CDR3, as DNA: TGTGCCAGCAGCCTGACATCGGGAAACACTGAAGCTTTCTTT. Its protein is CASSLTSGNTEAFF.